Each of the 9 T cell receptor beta chains below was sequenced from the same sample in a study of T cell responses to AZD1222 COVID-19 vaccine. Only in-frame clones appear in the TCRdb table, and some are missing; sequencing was by immunoSEQ multiplex PCR. The sample gives 85,000 to 100,000 clones, around nine tenths of which show up once; 3.5% to 4% is in the top ten. The starting material was peripheral blood, obtained on day 0 of AZD1222 vaccination. These receptors were obtained from an adult in good health.

This chain uses TRBV20-1 with TRBJ2-7; the D gene is possibly TRBD2 (6 bases). The germline CDR1 and CDR2 sequences are DFQATT and SNEGSKA (reference sequence). Trimming shortened V by 3 bases and J by 6 bases, and 12 bases separated the two germline ends. There are 12 residues in the CDR3. The CDR3 loop is CSASIWGGEQYF. The CDR3 DNA follows: TGCAGTGCTAGTATCTGGGGAGGCGAGCAGTACTTC.

The chain links TRBV4-1 to TRBJ1-1; 8 bases are shared with TRBD1. The CDR3 consists of 16 residues. Germline V gene sequence: CDR1 MGHRA, CDR2 YSYEKL. V lost 6 bases, J lost 1 base, and 10 bases stayed unmatched. For the CDR3, the DNA is TGCGCCAGCAGTTACGGACAGGGCGAAGGGAACACTGAAGCTTTCTTT. Translation gives CASSYGQGEGNTEAFF.

The chain carries TRBV6-6 and TRBJ1-1; TRBD1 agrees at 7 bases. Per germline, CDR1 MNHNY and CDR2 SVGAGI (reference sequence). The CDR3 is 14 amino acids. The V gene end was trimmed by 2 bases and the J gene end by 6 bases; junction bases not matched to a gene: 6. CDR3 nucleotides: TGTGCCAGCAGTTACCAGGGACAGATCTCTGAAGCTTTCTTT. This sequence encodes CASSYQGQISEAFF.

This clone is deemed medium-sized. The chain joins TRBV4-3 to TRBJ2-2; no clear D. Germline V gene data show CDR1 as LGHNA and CDR2 as YSLEER. V lost 1 base and J 6 bases, leaving 9 bases between the germline ends. The CDR3 has 14 amino acids. CDR3 residues: CASSQGLTPGELFF. The DNA of the CDR3 is TGCGCCAGCAGCCAAGGCCTCACACCCGGGGAGCTGTTTTTT.

V usage is TRBV6-2 or TRBV6-3 and J usage is TRBJ1-5; TRBD1 matches 7 bases. The CDR3 is made up of 20 amino acids. Trimming cost V 5 bases and J 7 bases; bases outside gene matches: 26. Germline V gene data show CDR1 as MNHEY and CDR2 as SVGEGT. The CDR3 DNA reads as TGTGCCAGCAGTGATGGGGGGTTTATGAACGGCAGGGGGAGGCCCCAGCCCCAGCATTTT. This codes for CASSDGGFMNGRGRPQPQHF.

The chain joins TRBV2 to TRBJ2-3; TRBD2 aligns across 7 bases. V shed 6 bases, J shed 2 bases, and the junction held 5 bases outside the gene matches. Germline CDR1 is SNHLY and CDR2 is FYNNEI. The CDR3 loop spans 14 amino acids. Here the CDR3 DNA reads TGTGCCAGCAGCTCTAGCGGACTCACAGATACGCAGTATTTT. Amino acid sequence: CASSSSGLTDTQYF. The full variable domain, rest sourced from reference TRBV2 and TRBJ2-3, is EPEVTQTPSHQVTQMGQEVILRCVPISNHLYFYWYRQILGQKVEFLVSFYNNEISEKSEIFDDQFSVERPDGSNFTLKIRSTKLEDSAMYFCASSSSGLTDTQYFGPGTRLTVL.

J is TRBJ1-5 and V is TRBV6-2 or TRBV6-3, with D uncertain. Germline CDR1 is MNHEY and CDR2 is SVGEGT. This CDR3 has 14 residues. The V gene lost 1 base and the J gene lost 7 bases, with 11 bases spanning the gap. The CDR3 sequence is CASSYFAYGQPQHF. The CDR3, as DNA: TGTGCCAGCAGTTACTTCGCTTATGGCCAGCCCCAGCATTTT.

The rearrangement links TRBV5-5 to TRBJ1-5; 9 bases align to TRBD1. Germline V gives CDR1 SGHKS, CDR2 YYEKEE (reference sequence). The trim removed 2 bases at V and 4 bases at J, leaving 7 bases unmatched. This CDR3 has 16 amino acids. The CDR3 spells CASSFRQGGGNQPQHF. The CDR3 DNA sequence: TGTGCCAGCAGCTTCCGACAGGGGGGCGGAAATCAGCCCCAGCATTTT.

The J gene is TRBJ1-1, the V gene TRBV6-5, with 8 bases identical to TRBD1. The CDR3 runs 15 residues. Germline V gives CDR1 MNHEY, CDR2 SVGAGI. With V trimmed by 4 bases and J by 1 base, 5 bases remained unmatched. DNA of the CDR3: TGTGCCAGCAGTTCGTCCGGGACAGGGAACACTGAAGCTTTCTTT. Its protein is CASSSSGTGNTEAFF.